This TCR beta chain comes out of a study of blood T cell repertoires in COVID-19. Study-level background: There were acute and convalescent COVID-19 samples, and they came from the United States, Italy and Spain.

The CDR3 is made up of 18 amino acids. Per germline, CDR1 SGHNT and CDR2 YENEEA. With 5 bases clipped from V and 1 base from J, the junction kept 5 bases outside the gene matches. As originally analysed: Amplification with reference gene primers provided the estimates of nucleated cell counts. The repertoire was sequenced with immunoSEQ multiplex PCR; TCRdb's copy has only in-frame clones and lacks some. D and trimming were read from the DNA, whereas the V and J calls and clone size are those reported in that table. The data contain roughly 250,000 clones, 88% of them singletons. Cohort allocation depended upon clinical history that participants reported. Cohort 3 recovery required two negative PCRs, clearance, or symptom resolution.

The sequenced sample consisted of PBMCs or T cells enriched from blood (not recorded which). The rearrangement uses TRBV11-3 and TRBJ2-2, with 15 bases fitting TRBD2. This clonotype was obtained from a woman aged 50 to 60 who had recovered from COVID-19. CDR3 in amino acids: CASSRTSGRALNTGELFF. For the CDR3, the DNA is TGTGCCAGCAGCAGGACTAGCGGGAGGGCCTTGAACACCGGGGAGCTGTTTTTT.